This T cell receptor beta chain was obtained from a study of read filtering for tumor transcriptome and immune sequencing. The wider study: Mean patient age was approximately 66 years, range roughly 40 to 80; roughly 18 male, over twelve female. Whole-transcriptome libraries were prepared after DNase treatment. Notes on the study in general: In IR-seq, single-read clonotypes were approximately 83% of clonotypes but about 3.5% of reads. This fraction held mixed bone marrow immune cells after CD138-negative sorting.

A note on this clonotype: Its specificity is unknown.

Per the germline V gene, CDR1 is SGDLS and CDR2 is YYNGEE. The V gene lost 7 bases and the J gene lost 4 bases, with 18 bases spanning the gap. CDR3 size: 15 residues. Molecular barcoded adaptors covering alpha/delta and beta/gamma chains were used on roughly 400 ng RNA. TCRdb fed the reads into MiXCR, producing one record per CDR3 protein. The sample yields 35,000 to 50,000 distinct CDR3 sequences, roughly an eighth seen once. The sample consisted of a population of CD138-negative cells sorted from bone marrow. The chain is built from TRBV9 and TRBJ1-5; D gene uncertain. This TCR derives from a donor at least 40 years old with multiple myeloma. The CDR3 spells CASGAELRDNQPQHF. The DNA for the CDR3 is TGTGCCAGCGGCGCCGAACTTCGGGATAATCAGCCCCAGCATTTT.